This record looks at one T cell receptor beta chain sequence and its context. What it binds is unknown. The V gene's germline CDR1 is SGHTS and CDR2 YDEGEE. The V and J ends lost 4 bases and 1 base, in that order; junction bases with no gene match: 7. The length of the CDR3 is 16 residues. 60 Vbeta and 13 Jbeta primers were used in PCR. The authors' processing: Among the unique TCR beta chains that a later analysis counted, 75 million to 85 million in all, 10 million to 13 million were shared. Libraries were prepared by immunoSEQ multiplex PCR; TCRdb keeps only in-frame clonotypes and omits some of them. The DNA gave D and trimming, while V, J and clone size come from that table. The repertoire has approximately 120,000 clones, about 84% of them found once; the top ten carry roughly 4.1%. This sample was included in a study of cytomegalovirus exposure and HLA in healthy donors. Study findings and constraints: An analysis was carried out later, and it reportedly showed fewer N-insertions in an Asian-associated ancestry cluster than the 666-donor mean. In a later analysis, DRB1 alleles had the most associated TCRs; HLA-C alleles the fewest.

This sequence originates from a man aged 18 to 29 in good health and CMV-seropositive. The chain links TRBV5-8 to TRBJ2-2; 7 bases fit TRBD1. Sample: PBMCs. The CDR3 sequence: CASSIWAGGNTGELFF. DNA for the CDR3: TGTGCCAGCAGCATTTGGGCAGGGGGGAACACCGGGGAGCTGTTTTTT.